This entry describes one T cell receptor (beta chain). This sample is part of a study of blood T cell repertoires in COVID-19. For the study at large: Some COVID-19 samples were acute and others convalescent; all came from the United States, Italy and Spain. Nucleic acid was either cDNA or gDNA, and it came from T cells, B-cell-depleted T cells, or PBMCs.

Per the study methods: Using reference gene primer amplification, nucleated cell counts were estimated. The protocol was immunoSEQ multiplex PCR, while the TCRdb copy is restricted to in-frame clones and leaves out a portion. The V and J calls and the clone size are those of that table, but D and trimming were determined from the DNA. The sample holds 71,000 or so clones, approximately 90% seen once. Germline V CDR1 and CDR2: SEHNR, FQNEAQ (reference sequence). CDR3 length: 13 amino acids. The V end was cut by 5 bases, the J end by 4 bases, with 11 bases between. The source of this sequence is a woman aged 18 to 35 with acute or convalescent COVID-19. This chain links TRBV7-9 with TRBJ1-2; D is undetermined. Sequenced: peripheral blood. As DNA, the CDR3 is TGTGCCAGCAGCACCCTGACGGGCTATGGCTACACCTTC. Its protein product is CASSTLTGYGYTF. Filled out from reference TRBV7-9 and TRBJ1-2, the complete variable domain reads DTGVSQNPRHKITKRGQNVTFRCDPISEHNRLYWYRQTLGQGPEFLTYFQNEAQLEKSRLLSDRFSAERPKGSFSTLEIQRTEQGDSAMYLCASSTLTGYGYTFGSGTRLTVV.